The rows below give T cell receptor beta chains drawn from one sample of a study of Graves' ophthalmopathy and Graves' hyperthyroidism. TCRdb passed the multiplex PCR reads through MiXCR, listing each CDR3 protein once. This table has about 370,000 distinct CDR3 sequences, about 18% appearing once. Specimen: peripheral blood. Receptors were obtained from a woman younger than 30 with Graves' ophthalmopathy. Each CDR3 is given with its conserved first and last residue. The order of the fields is V gene, D gene, clone size, J gene, CDR3 DNA, CDR3 protein. A D gene is named only where the DNA matches it firmly. Clone size appears in some rows only: once, few, many, or a class for an expanded clone.

V: TRBV6-2/TRBV6-3; D: TRBD2; size: many; J: TRBJ2-2; DNA: TGTGCCAGCAGCGCCAAGCGGGAGAGGAACACCGGGGAGCTGTTTTTT; CDR3: CASSAKRERNTGELFF
V: TRBV7-2; D: NA; size: few; J: TRBJ2-5; DNA: TGTGCCAGCAGACAGGACGGGGAGACCCAGTACTTC; CDR3: CASRQDGETQYF
V: TRBV24-1; D: NA; size: NA; J: TRBJ2-2; DNA: TGTGCCACCAGTTCGGGGCTGGCGGCGGAAGAGAACACCGGGGAGCTGTTTTTT; CDR3: CATSSGLAAEENTGELFF
V: TRBV2; D: TRBD1; size: many; J: TRBJ2-5; DNA: TGTGCCAGCAACCTACAGGGGTCGGGAGAGACCCAGTACTTC; CDR3: CASNLQGSGETQYF
V: TRBV7-2; D: NA; size: many; J: TRBJ2-5; DNA: TGTGCCAGCAGCCTCGTAGGGGGGCGGGCCAAAGAGACCCAGTACTTC; CDR3: CASSLVGGRAKETQYF
V: TRBV29-1; D: NA; size: many; J: TRBJ2-5; DNA: TGCAGCGTACAACAGCTGGGGCGGGAGACCCAGTACTTC; CDR3: CSVQQLGRETQYF
V: TRBV12-3/TRBV12-4; D: NA; size: few; J: TRBJ2-7; DNA: TGTGCCAGCAGACCGGACGGATACGAGCAGTACTTC; CDR3: CASRPDGYEQYF
V: TRBV7-9; D: NA; size: many; J: TRBJ2-7; DNA: TGTGCCAGCAGCTTACTCGACAACAGCTACGAGCAGTACTTC; CDR3: CASSLLDNSYEQYF
V: TRBV6-1; D: NA; size: many; J: TRBJ1-1; DNA: TGTGCCAGCAGCGTTGGGGGGTTGTTGGACACTGAAGCTTTCTTT; CDR3: CASSVGGLLDTEAFF
V: TRBV11-2; D: TRBD1; size: many; J: TRBJ1-5; DNA: TGTGCCAGCAGCATAAGGGACAGGGGAAGCAATCAGCCCCAGCATTTT; CDR3: CASSIRDRGSNQPQHF
V: TRBV28; D: NA; size: NA; J: TRBJ1-2; DNA: TGTGCGATTGGGCGGAATATGATTAACTATGGCTACACCTTC; CDR3: CAIGRNMINYGYTF
V: TRBV20-1; D: NA; size: many; J: TRBJ2-5; DNA: TGCAGTGCTAGAGACCCATCAGAGACCCAGTACTTC; CDR3: CSARDPSETQYF
V: TRBV6-5; D: NA; size: many; J: TRBJ2-7; DNA: TGTGCCAGCAGCATATCGAACGAGCAGTACTTC; CDR3: CASSISNEQYF
V: TRBV28; D: NA; size: many; J: TRBJ1-2; DNA: TGTGCCAGCAGTTTAGGCAGGGGCACCCTCTATGGCTACACCTTC; CDR3: CASSLGRGTLYGYTF
V: TRBV12-3/TRBV12-4; D: NA; size: many; J: TRBJ1-3; DNA: TGTGCCAGCAGTTTTGGGCTCGGATATGAGGACACCATATATTTT; CDR3: CASSFGLGYEDTIYF
V: TRBV11-2; D: NA; size: NA; J: TRBJ2-5; DNA: TGTGCCAGCAGCTCGAACAACCAAGAGACCCAGTACTTC; CDR3: CASSSNNQETQYF
V: TRBV28; D: NA; size: many; J: TRBJ1-1; DNA: TGTGCCAGCAGTTTATCCCACCAGGCTGAAGCTTTCTTT; CDR3: CASSLSHQAEAFF
V: TRBV28; D: NA; size: many; J: TRBJ2-7; DNA: TGTGCCAGCAGCCTCATTGGTTCCCGTGAGCAGTACTTC; CDR3: CASSLIGSREQYF
V: TRBV6-1; D: NA; size: NA; J: TRBJ1-2; DNA: TGTGCCAGCAGCCCTCCGGCCAGACAAGGCTACACCTTC; CDR3: CASSPPARQGYTF
V: TRBV4-1; D: TRBD1; size: NA; J: TRBJ1-5; DNA: TGCGCCAGCAGCCAAGATGAACAGGGGAGGCAGCCCCAGCATTTT; CDR3: CASSQDEQGRQPQHF
V: TRBV6-5; D: NA; size: many; J: TRBJ2-5; DNA: TGTGCCAGCCCGGGAGCCCGGCAAGAGACCCAGTACTTC; CDR3: CASPGARQETQYF
V: TRBV28; D: NA; size: many; J: TRBJ1-1; DNA: TGTGCCATAGTCTTACCCAGCACTGAAGCTTTCTTT; CDR3: CAIVLPSTEAFF
V: TRBV5-1; D: TRBD1; size: NA; J: TRBJ2-2; DNA: TGCGCCAGCAGCTTGGTCGACAGGGGCACCGGGGAGCTGTTTTTT; CDR3: CASSLVDRGTGELFF
V: TRBV9; D: TRBD2; size: NA; J: TRBJ2-5; DNA: TGTGCCAGCAGCGCCGGGACTAGCGGAGACCTAGAAACCCAGTACTTC; CDR3: CASSAGTSGDLETQYF
V: TRBV7-3; D: TRBD1; size: NA; J: TRBJ2-5; DNA: TGTGCCAGCAGCTTAAGTGGACAGGGGGAGACCCAGTACTTC; CDR3: CASSLSGQGETQYF
V: TRBV12-3/TRBV12-4; D: NA; size: many; J: TRBJ2-7; DNA: TGTGCCAGCAATTTACTTTCGGCGCCCTACGAGCAGTACTTC; CDR3: CASNLLSAPYEQYF
V: TRBV28; D: NA; size: many; J: TRBJ1-2; DNA: TGTGCCAGCAGTTTGCCGGTCCCCCCCGGTAGCTATGGCTACACCTTC; CDR3: CASSLPVPPGSYGYTF
V: TRBV30; D: NA; size: many; J: TRBJ2-7; DNA: TGTGCCTGGAGCCCGCTAAGGCCCTGGAACCTTCCCTACGAGCAGTACTTC; CDR3: CAWSPLRPWNLPYEQYF
V: TRBV18; D: TRBD2; size: few; J: TRBJ2-7; DNA: TGTGCCAGCTCACCATTTTCCCTAGCGGTCTACGAGCAGTACTTC; CDR3: CASSPFSLAVYEQYF
V: TRBV7-6; D: NA; size: many; J: TRBJ2-5; DNA: TGTGCCAGCAGCCCCGGGACCGTTGGAGAGACCCAGTACTTC; CDR3: CASSPGTVGETQYF
V: TRBV20-1; D: TRBD2; size: many; J: TRBJ2-5; DNA: TGCAGTGCTAGAGATTTGCGGGAGGGCCGGGAGACCCAGTACTTC; CDR3: CSARDLREGRETQYF
V: TRBV12-3/TRBV12-4; D: TRBD2; size: many; J: TRBJ2-2; DNA: TGTGCCAGCAGCCGCCGACTAGCGGGGGGCCCGAACACCGGGGAGCTGTTTTTT; CDR3: CASSRRLAGGPNTGELFF
V: TRBV9; D: NA; size: NA; J: TRBJ1-1; DNA: TGTGCCAGCAGCGTAGGACCCCGGATCTCAAACACTGAAGCTTTCTTT; CDR3: CASSVGPRISNTEAFF
V: TRBV7-8; D: NA; size: many; J: TRBJ2-5; DNA: TGTGCCAGCAGCTACACCGATGATTGGGAGACCCAGTACTTC; CDR3: CASSYTDDWETQYF
V: TRBV18; D: TRBD1; size: NA; J: TRBJ2-7; DNA: TGTGCCAGCTCACCAACCGGGACAGGTTACTACGAGCAGTACTTC; CDR3: CASSPTGTGYYEQYF
V: TRBV10-3; D: TRBD2; size: many; J: TRBJ2-7; DNA: TGTGCCATCAGCCAAATCCCGGGACTAGCGGGGGGGAGCTCCTACGAGCAGTACTTC; CDR3: CAISQIPGLAGGSSYEQYF
V: TRBV20-1; D: NA; size: NA; J: TRBJ1-1; DNA: TGCAGTGCTAGAGATCATCCCCCCAGTGTCCGAGCTTTCTTT; CDR3: CSARDHPPSVRAFF
V: TRBV10-3; D: TRBD1; size: NA; J: TRBJ1-1; DNA: TGTGCCACCATGACAGGGACTGAAGCTTTCTTT; CDR3: CATMTGTEAFF
V: TRBV15; D: TRBD1; size: NA; J: TRBJ1-1; DNA: TGTGCCACCAGCAGATTCGAAGAGGGGGCCGAGACTGAAGCTTTCTTT; CDR3: CATSRFEEGAETEAFF
V: TRBV9; D: TRBD1; size: many; J: TRBJ2-3; DNA: TGTGCCAGCAGCGTATGGGACAGGGGAACAGATACGCAGTATTTT; CDR3: CASSVWDRGTDTQYF
V: TRBV7-9; D: TRBD2; size: many; J: TRBJ2-7; DNA: TGTGCCAGCAGCCGCGCCCCAGAAGCGGGGCACTACGAGCAGTACTTC; CDR3: CASSRAPEAGHYEQYF
V: TRBV12-3/TRBV12-4; D: NA; size: many; J: TRBJ1-2; DNA: TGTGCCAGCATAGGAGTGGGGAGCGACTATGGCTACACCTTC; CDR3: CASIGVGSDYGYTF
V: TRBV20-1; D: TRBD2; size: many; J: TRBJ2-7; DNA: TGCAGTGCTAGAGATAGAGCGGGAGCGACCTACGAGCAGTACTTC; CDR3: CSARDRAGATYEQYF
V: TRBV29-1; D: NA; size: many; J: TRBJ1-1; DNA: TGCAGCGTTGAAGTGACAGGGAACACTGAAGCTTTCTTT; CDR3: CSVEVTGNTEAFF